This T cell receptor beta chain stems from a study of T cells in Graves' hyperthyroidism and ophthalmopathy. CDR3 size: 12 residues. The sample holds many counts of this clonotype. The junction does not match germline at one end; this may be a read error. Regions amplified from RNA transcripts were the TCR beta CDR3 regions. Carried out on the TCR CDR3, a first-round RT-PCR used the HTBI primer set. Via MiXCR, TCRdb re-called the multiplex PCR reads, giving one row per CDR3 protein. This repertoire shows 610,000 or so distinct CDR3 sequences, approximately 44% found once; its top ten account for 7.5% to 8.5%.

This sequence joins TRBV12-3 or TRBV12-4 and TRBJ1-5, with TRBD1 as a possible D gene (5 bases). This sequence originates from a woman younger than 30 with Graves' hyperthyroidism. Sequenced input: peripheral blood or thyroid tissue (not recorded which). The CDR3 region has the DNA TGTGCCAGCAGTTTAGGTATGGGACGTTTGTTGTTT. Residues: CASSLGMGRLLF.